What follows describes a single T cell receptor beta chain. Its antigen is still unknown. This specimen belongs to a study of a mutant IDH1 vaccine in newly diagnosed glioma. The CDR3 runs 15 residues. Trimming pared 1 base from V and 9 bases from J, leaving 15 bases between. Germline CDR1 SGHVS, CDR2 FQNEAQ. Time point specified: week 23, last vaccination. In every dose of vaccine, 300 ug of mutant IDH1 20-mer peptide was given alongside topical imiquimod. The table came from immunoSEQ multiplex PCR; TCRdb's copy has only in-frame clones and leaves some out. The table shows roughly 52,000 clones, with around 80% occurring only once.

The V gene is TRBV7-8, the J gene TRBJ2-2, with D possibly matching TRBD2 (6 bases). The clonotype was recovered from a man aged 40-49 years with glioma. The source was PBMCs, collected from a glioma patient whose treatment included an IDH1 peptide vaccine. CDR3 amino acids: CASSLGAGGVRELFF. The CDR3 DNA is TGTGCCAGCAGCTTAGGGGCCGGGGGTGTAAGGGAGCTGTTTTTT.